One sample yielded the 8 T cell receptor beta chains listed below, sequenced in a study of T cell clones after liver transplantation. The protocol was immunoSEQ multiplex PCR, while the TCRdb copy is restricted to in-frame clones and leaves out a portion. This table has roughly 10,000 clones, roughly 80% appearing once. The source was CD8+ T cells from blood, collected at the 22-month timepoint. These receptors all stem from a human patient who received a liver transplant. Some T cells may possibly be graft donor cells.

The V and J genes are TRBV19 and TRBJ1-1, with D maybe TRBD1 (6 bases). Trimming shortened V by 7 bases and J by 0 bases, and 12 bases separated the two germline ends. The germline gives CDR1 LNHDA, CDR2 SQIVND (reference sequence). This CDR3 is built from 14 residues. CDR3: CASNVDRMNTEAFF. The CDR3 DNA reads as TGTGCCAGTAATGTGGACAGAATGAACACTGAAGCTTTCTTT.

This sequence joins TRBV10-3 and TRBJ1-2, with no clear D. Germline-derived CDR1 and CDR2 are ENHRY and SYGVKD. CDR3 length: 11 amino acids. V lost 6 bases and J lost 2, with 4 bases in between. CDR3 sequence: CAIRDNYGYTF. The CDR3 DNA sequence: TGTGCCATCAGGGACAACTATGGCTACACCTTC.

The V gene is TRBV14, the J gene TRBJ1-6, with D unresolved. With 1 base removed from V and 7 bases from J, the gap between germline ends came to 11 bases. The germline gives CDR1 SGHDN, CDR2 FVKESK. The length of the CDR3 is 15 residues. CDR3 nucleotide sequence: TGTGCCAGCAGCCAAGCAGGACTGACCAATTCACCCCTCCACTTT. Protein product: CASSQAGLTNSPLHF.

V is TRBV10-3 and J is TRBJ2-3, with 8 positions matching TRBD2. J lost 2 bases, V lost 6 bases, and 7 bases had no gene match. Germline V CDR1 and CDR2: ENHRY, SYGVKD. The CDR3 loop spans 15 amino acids. The CDR3 nucleotides are TGTGCCATCAGCTACGGGGGGGTTCTCACAGATACGCAGTATTTT. Translating gives CAISYGGVLTDTQYF.

This clone was seen a handful of times. This chain connects TRBV27 to TRBJ2-1; a possible D gene is TRBD1 (5 bases). Germline CDR1 reads MNHEY; CDR2 reads SMNVEV (reference sequence). V lost 2 bases and J 2 bases, leaving 7 bases between the germline ends. The CDR3 extends over 14 amino acids. Here the CDR3 DNA reads TGTGCCAGCAGTTTAACAGGTACCTACAATGAGCAGTTCTTC. Amino acids: CASSLTGTYNEQFF.

Concerning this clone: The sample carries other DNA sequences with the same CDR3. The gene calls are TRBV6-5 and TRBJ2-1; D gene uncertain. The ends were cut back, 0 bases at V and 8 bases at J, with 8 bases in the middle. CDR3 size: 13 residues. From germline, CDR1 is MNHEY and CDR2 SVGAGI. CDR3 sequence reads: CASSYSTGHEQFF. The CDR3 coding sequence is TGTGCCAGCAGTTACTCGACCGGCCATGAGCAGTTCTTC.

This clone was detected once. The chain joins TRBV19 to TRBJ2-2; D gene uncertain. Germline loops: CDR1 LNHDA, CDR2 SQIVND (reference sequence). The V end was cut by 1 base, the J end by 7 bases, with 4 bases between. CDR3 length: 12 amino acids. This CDR3 is CASSIGIGELFF. The CDR3, as DNA: TGTGCCAGTAGTATAGGTATCGGGGAGCTGTTTTTT.

The J gene is TRBJ2-3, the V gene TRBV10-3; tentatively, D is TRBD1 (5 bases). Germline loops: CDR1 ENHRY, CDR2 SYGVKD. The CDR3 totals 16 residues. V lost 6 bases and J 0 bases, leaving 16 bases between the germline ends. The DNA of the CDR3 is TGTGCCATCAGAAAAACCGACAGTACTAGCACAGATACGCAGTATTTT. This codes for CAIRKTDSTSTDTQYF.